These T cell receptor beta chains were read from a single sample in a study of T cell repertoires in aging, cancer and after chemotherapy. TCRdb re-analysed the multiplex PCR reads in MiXCR, keeping a single row per CDR3 protein. The profile shows about 2,000 distinct CDR3 sequences, around 69% of them singletons. The sequenced sample consisted of blood. These receptors originate from a human donor with a solid tumor. CDR3s include the opening cysteine and the closing phenylalanine or tryptophan. The D gene is left open where the match is weak. Clone size is shown for a subset of rows, as once, few, many or a class of expanded clone.

cdr3_nt	cdr3_aa	clone_size	v_call	j_call	d_call
TGCGCCAGCAGCGCACCGGGACAGGAAGAGACCCAGTACTTC	CASSAPGQEETQYF	NA	TRBV4-1	TRBJ2-5	TRBD1
TGTGCCAGCTCGGACTCAGGGACAGCTAACTATGGCTACACCTTC	CASSDSGTANYGYTF	NA	TRBV18	TRBJ1-2	TRBD1
TGTGCCAGCAGTCAACGGGGTAGTTGGGGGAACGAGCAGTACTTC	CASSQRGSWGNEQYF	NA	TRBV6-5	TRBJ2-7	NA
TGTGCCAGCAGCTCGGCAGGCACGGAGCAGTACTTC	CASSSAGTEQYF	NA	TRBV11-1	TRBJ2-7	NA
TGCAGCGTTGTCTGGGGAGGGCTACGCGAGCAGTACTTC	CSVVWGGLREQYF	few	TRBV29-1	TRBJ2-7	TRBD2
TGTGCCAGCAGCTCCAGCACAGATACGCAGTATTTT	CASSSSTDTQYF	once	TRBV7-2	TRBJ2-3	NA
TGTGCCAGCAGACAGGAGCGGGGCAATCAGCCCCAGCATTTT	CASRQERGNQPQHF	NA	TRBV6-5	TRBJ1-5	NA
TGTGCCAGCAGCCCAGCGACCAGACTGCCGGGATCGCGGGACTATGGCTACACCTTC	CASSPATRLPGSRDYGYTF	NA	TRBV7-9	TRBJ1-2	NA
TGTGCCAGTAGTTTGCTAGCGGGGGGTTTCCTCACAGATACGCAGTATTTT	CASSLLAGGFLTDTQYF	NA	TRBV19	TRBJ2-3	TRBD2
TGCAGTGCTAGAGATCTGGGCGGGAGCAACAATGAGCAGTTCTTC	CSARDLGGSNNEQFF	NA	TRBV20-1	TRBJ2-1	TRBD2
TGCAGTGCTAGGATCCAGGCCGGGGGCTACACCTTC	CSARIQAGGYTF	few	TRBV20-1	TRBJ1-2	NA
TGTGCCTGGAGTGTACCGATTCTAGGGAACGAGCAGTACTTC	CAWSVPILGNEQYF	few	TRBV30	TRBJ2-7	NA
TGTGCCAGCAGCCCGGGAGGGACTGGAAACACCATATATTTT	CASSPGGTGNTIYF	once	TRBV7-2	TRBJ1-3	NA
TGTGCCAGCTCACCTTCGGGCCGGAACACTGAAGCTTTCTTT	CASSPSGRNTEAFF	NA	TRBV18	TRBJ1-1	NA
TGTGCCAGCAGTGACTGGGACTGGGGCTCCTACGAGCAGTACTTC	CASSDWDWGSYEQYF	NA	TRBV6-5	TRBJ2-7	NA
TGTGCCAGCAGCACGGACACCATGAACACTGAAGCTTTCTTT	CASSTDTMNTEAFF	few	TRBV14	TRBJ1-1	NA
TGTGCCAGCAGCCTAGATCCCCAGTTTGCGGGCACAGATACGCAGTATTTT	CASSLDPQFAGTDTQYF	NA	TRBV7-2	TRBJ2-3	NA
TGTGCCAGCAGTTACATCGGACGCACACATAATTCACCCCTCCACTTT	CASSYIGRTHNSPLHF	NA	TRBV6-5	TRBJ1-6	NA
TGTGCCACCGCAGGGATTTTAGGCGAAGCTTTCTTT	CATAGILGEAFF	NA	TRBV24-1	TRBJ1-1	NA
TGTGCCACCCTTAGCGGGGCCTACGAGCAGTACTTC	CATLSGAYEQYF	NA	TRBV6-5	TRBJ2-7	TRBD2
TGCAGCGGTGGGGGGCTCGAAGAGACCCAGTACTTC	CSGGGLEETQYF	NA	TRBV29-1	TRBJ2-5	NA
TGTGCCAGCAGTTACGGGCAAGAGACCCAGTACTTC	CASSYGQETQYF	NA	TRBV6-1	TRBJ2-5	NA
TGCAGTACCCATACAGGGAGCCTTGAGACCCAGTACTTC	CSTHTGSLETQYF	NA	TRBV20-1	TRBJ2-5	NA
TGTGCCAGCAGTTACCGTAACAGGGCCACAGATACGCAGTATTTT	CASSYRNRATDTQYF	NA	TRBV6-5	TRBJ2-3	NA
TGTGCCAGCAGTTGGACAGTCTCCTACGAGCAGTACTTC	CASSWTVSYEQYF	NA	TRBV6-5	TRBJ2-7	NA
TGTGCCAGCAGTGAAGCAGTGGGCTATGGCTACACCTTC	CASSEAVGYGYTF	NA	TRBV6-1	TRBJ1-2	NA
TGTGCCAGCAGCAAGGACCTGGCAGATACGCAGTATTTT	CASSKDLADTQYF	NA	TRBV5-6	TRBJ2-3	NA
TGTGCCAGCAGGGGGGGGGCCGGGGAGCTGTTTTTT	CASRGGAGELFF	once	TRBV7-3	TRBJ2-2	TRBD2
TGTGCCAGCAGTCTAGCGGGAGGGACCCCCTACGAGCAGTACTTC	CASSLAGGTPYEQYF	NA	TRBV6-5	TRBJ2-7	TRBD2
TGTGCCATCAGTGAGTCGACTTTTCCTGTCTATGGCTACACCTTC	CAISESTFPVYGYTF	NA	TRBV10-3	TRBJ1-2	NA
TGCGCCAGCAGCTTGGAATTCCGGGACAGGGGCTATACCCTCTATGGCTACACCTTC	CASSLEFRDRGYTLYGYTF	NA	TRBV5-1	TRBJ1-2	TRBD1
TGTGCCAGCAGTTACTCCGACAGAGATGGCTACACCTTC	CASSYSDRDGYTF	NA	TRBV6-5	TRBJ1-2	NA
TGTGCCTGGAGCAACAATAGCAATCAGCCCCAGCATTTT	CAWSNNSNQPQHF	NA	TRBV30	TRBJ1-5	NA
TGCAGTGCTAGAGGGGTCGAGGGTGTAGATACGCAGTATTTT	CSARGVEGVDTQYF	NA	TRBV20-1	TRBJ2-3	NA
TGCAGTGCTAGAGCTGGACAGCTTAGCGCCTATGGCTACACCTTC	CSARAGQLSAYGYTF	NA	TRBV20-1	TRBJ1-2	NA
TGTGCCTGGAGTCCTCCGATAATCGGGGTCAATGAGCAGTTCTTC	CAWSPPIIGVNEQFF	NA	TRBV30	TRBJ2-1	NA
TGTGCCAGCAGCCCGGGGTGGGGGGCGGGGGACACAGATACGCAGTATTTT	CASSPGWGAGDTDTQYF	NA	TRBV12-3/TRBV12-4	TRBJ2-3	NA
TGTGCCAGTAGTATGGAGGGGTCCAATGGCTACACCTTC	CASSMEGSNGYTF	NA	TRBV6-6	TRBJ1-2	NA
TGTGCCAGCTCACCAGGGCAGAGAACCTACGAGCAGTACTTC	CASSPGQRTYEQYF	NA	TRBV18	TRBJ2-7	NA
TGTGCCAGCAGCCAAGATAGGACATACGACTACGAGCAGTACTTC	CASSQDRTYDYEQYF	NA	TRBV4-2	TRBJ2-7	NA
TGTGCCAGCAGGGGACTAGCCGGAGAGACCCAGTACTTC	CASRGLAGETQYF	NA	TRBV6-5	TRBJ2-5	TRBD2
TGTGCCAGCAGTCCAAACGAGAACTGGGTGTACGAGCAGTACTTC	CASSPNENWVYEQYF	NA	TRBV27	TRBJ2-7	NA
TGTGCCAGTAGCCTATCGCGGGACAGGGATCAAGAGACCCAGTACTTC	CASSLSRDRDQETQYF	few	TRBV19	TRBJ2-5	TRBD1
TGTGCCAGCAGTGAAAGGGCAGTTATTTCTCAGCCCCAGCATTTT	CASSERAVISQPQHF	NA	TRBV6-5	TRBJ1-5	NA
TGTGCCAGTAGTGCAGGGGGTTTCGCTGAAGCTTTCTTT	CASSAGGFAEAFF	NA	TRBV19	TRBJ1-1	TRBD1
TGTGCCAGCAGTCCGGGACAGGGTTTTGGTCAGCCCCAGCATTTT	CASSPGQGFGQPQHF	few	TRBV6-5	TRBJ1-5	TRBD1
TGTGCCAGCAGTTACTCGACCCAGGGTGGGCTGGGCAATCAGCCCCAGCATTTT	CASSYSTQGGLGNQPQHF	NA	TRBV6-5	TRBJ1-5	NA
TGCGCCAGCAGCTTCGGGCCGCCGGGGACTGAAGCTTTCTTT	CASSFGPPGTEAFF	NA	TRBV5-1	TRBJ1-1	NA
TGTGCCAGCAGCTTAGAACCCCTCTCGGGTCCTCCGGGCTCCTACGAGCAGTACTTC	CASSLEPLSGPPGSYEQYF	NA	TRBV13	TRBJ2-7	NA
TGTGCCAGCAGCTTCCAGATGAAAGACTCACCCCTCCACTTT	CASSFQMKDSPLHF	NA	TRBV6-5	TRBJ1-6	NA
TGTGCCAGCAGCTTTCAGGGGGCAAGGGAGACCCAGTACTTC	CASSFQGARETQYF	NA	TRBV7-9	TRBJ2-5	TRBD1
TGCGCCAGCAGTCCTTACATTCAAACCGGGGAGCTGTTTTTT	CASSPYIQTGELFF	once	TRBV10-2	TRBJ2-2	NA
TGTGCCAGCAGCTTATCCCAGACAGCGGGCTACGAGCAGTACTTC	CASSLSQTAGYEQYF	NA	TRBV7-2	TRBJ2-7	NA
TGTGCCAGCAGTGTGGACAGAAACAATTCACCCCTCCACTTT	CASSVDRNNSPLHF	NA	TRBV6-5	TRBJ1-6	NA
TGTGCCATCAGTGAGTCGTTCAGCGAGCAGTACTTC	CAISESFSEQYF	NA	TRBV10-3	TRBJ2-7	NA
TGTGCCAGCAGCTTTCCCTACGGGACTACCTCTGACGAGCAGTACTTC	CASSFPYGTTSDEQYF	NA	TRBV11-2	TRBJ2-7	TRBD2
TGTACCTATCTTACACTGGCAGAGTCACCCCTCCACTTT	CTYLTLAESPLHF	NA	TRBV30	TRBJ1-6	NA